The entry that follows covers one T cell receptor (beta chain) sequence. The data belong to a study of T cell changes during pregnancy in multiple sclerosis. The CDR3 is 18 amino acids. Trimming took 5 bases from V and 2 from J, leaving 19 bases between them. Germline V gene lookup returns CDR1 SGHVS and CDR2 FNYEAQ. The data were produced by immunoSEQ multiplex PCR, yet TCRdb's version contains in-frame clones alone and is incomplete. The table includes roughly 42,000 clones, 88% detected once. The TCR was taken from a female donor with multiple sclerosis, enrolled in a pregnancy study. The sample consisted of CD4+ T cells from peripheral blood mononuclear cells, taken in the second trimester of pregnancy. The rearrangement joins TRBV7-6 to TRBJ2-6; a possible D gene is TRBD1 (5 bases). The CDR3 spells CASSPSDQGTPGANVLTF. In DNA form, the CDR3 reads TGTGCCAGCAGCCCCTCCGACCAGGGAACCCCTGGGGCCAACGTCCTGACTTTC.